Sequencing of this T cell receptor (beta chain) was carried out in a study of blood T cell repertoires in COVID-19. At the level of the study: The cDNA or gDNA used as material had been derived from T cells, B-cell-depleted T cells, or PBMCs.

Germline V gene data show CDR1 as KGHSH and CDR2 as LQKENI. The length of the CDR3 is 13 residues. V was shortened by 4 bases and J by 8 bases, with 14 bases between the two germline ends. Assay used: immunoSEQ multiplex PCR; TCRdb lists only in-frame clones, some missing. The profile shows roughly 150,000 clones, under 95% of them singletons. The chain employs TRBV18 and TRBJ1-1; no clear D. Input material: peripheral blood. This receptor was obtained from a man younger than 30 with COVID-19, enrolled during active disease. This chain's CDR3 is CASSQSGSTEAFF. In DNA, the CDR3 is TGTGCCAGCTCACAGTCAGGTTCAACAGAAGCTTTCTTT.